Below are 2 T cell receptor beta chains sequenced from a single sample in a study of PD-1 blockade in classical Hodgkin lymphoma. TCRdb keeps only in-frame clones here, not all; method: immunoSEQ multiplex PCR. The sample lists 35,000 to 45,000 clones, 87% occurring once. Each patient experienced a relapse that followed autologous stem cell transplantation, and brentuximab vedotin exposure varied. The sequences come from peripheral blood mononuclear cells (PBMCs), collected at baseline. These receptors came from a human donor with classical Hodgkin lymphoma.

The CDR3 protein is CASSQRRTSVDTQYF. CDR3 coding DNA: TGTGCCAGCAGCCAACGACGGACGTCCGTAGATACGCAGTATTTT. The rearrangement uses TRBV7-6 and TRBJ2-3; no clear D. The CDR3 is 15 residues long. Germline loops: CDR1 SGHVS, CDR2 FNYEAQ. Trimming removed 5 bases from V and 5 bases from J, with 17 bases in between.

V and J are TRBV27 and TRBJ2-1; D is unresolved. The CDR3 runs 14 residues. V was trimmed by 5 bases and J by 3 bases, leaving 11 bases between them. Germline V gene data show CDR1 as MNHEY and CDR2 as SMNVEV (reference sequence). CDR3 bases: TGTGCCAGCAGTCCCGGACGGCACTACAATGAGCAGTTCTTC. This encodes CASSPGRHYNEQFF.